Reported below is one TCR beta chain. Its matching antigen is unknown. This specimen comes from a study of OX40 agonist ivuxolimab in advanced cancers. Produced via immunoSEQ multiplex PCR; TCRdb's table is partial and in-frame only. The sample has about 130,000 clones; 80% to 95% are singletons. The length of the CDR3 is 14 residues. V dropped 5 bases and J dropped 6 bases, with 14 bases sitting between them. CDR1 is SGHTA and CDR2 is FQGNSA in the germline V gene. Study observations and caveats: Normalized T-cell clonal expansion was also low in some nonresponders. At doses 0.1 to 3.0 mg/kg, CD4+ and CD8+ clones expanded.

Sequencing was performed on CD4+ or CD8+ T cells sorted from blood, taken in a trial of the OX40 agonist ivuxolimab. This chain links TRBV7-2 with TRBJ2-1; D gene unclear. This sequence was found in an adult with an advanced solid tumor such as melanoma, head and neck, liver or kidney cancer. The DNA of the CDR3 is TGTGCCAGCAGCACACGGACCCCGGGCAATGAGCAGTTCTTC. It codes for CASSTRTPGNEQFF.